This entry is about one T cell receptor (beta chain). The sample comes from a study of blood T cell repertoires in COVID-19. About the research overall: Researchers got acute and convalescent COVID-19 samples from the United States, Italy and Spain. T cells, B-cell-depleted T cells, or PBMCs provided the cDNA or gDNA that served as material.

Libraries were prepared by immunoSEQ multiplex PCR; TCRdb keeps only in-frame clonotypes and omits some of them. The sample contains a few hundred thousand clones, about 88% of which appear only once. There are 19 residues in the CDR3. The germline V gene has CDR1 ENHRY and CDR2 SYGVKD. Germline trimming cut 2 bases from V and 0 bases from J; bases unmatched to any gene: 9. The V and J genes are TRBV10-3 and TRBJ2-4; 11 positions agree with TRBD2. This sequence originates from a man aged 55 to 69 who had recovered from COVID-19. The material sequenced was peripheral blood. The CDR3 nucleotides read TGTGCCATCAGTGAGCGGGCTAGCGGGGGGACGATAGCCAAAAACATTCAGTACTTC. It yields the protein CAISERASGGTIAKNIQYF.